This passage covers 27 T cell receptor beta chains from one sample sequenced in a study of cytomegalovirus exposure and HLA in healthy donors. 13 Jbeta primers and 60 Vbeta primers were used for the PCR. Method: immunoSEQ multiplex PCR; TCRdb's copy keeps in-frame clones and lacks some. The sample yields roughly 48,000 clones, 65% to 85% seen once. The sequencing sample was made of PBMCs. The receptors were gathered from a man in his late teens or twenties in good health and CMV-seronegative.

The sample holds a few counts of this clone. The J gene is TRBJ1-1, the V gene TRBV6-1; D is ambiguous. Trimming took 7 bases from V and 0 from J, leaving 15 bases between them. Germline V lookup: CDR1 MNHNS, CDR2 SASEGT. The CDR3 consists of 15 residues. CDR3 bases: TGTGCCAGCACCGATGGACTCCTCCTGAACACTGAAGCTTTCTTT. Protein sequence: CASTDGLLLNTEAFF.

The chain employs TRBV11-2 and TRBJ2-7; TRBD2 might be the D (7 bases). Germline values: CDR1 SGHAT, CDR2 FQNNGV. V was clipped by 1 base and J by 5 bases, with 9 bases between them. This CDR3 has 13 residues. The CDR3 sequence: CASSLAGGHEQYF. The CDR3 nucleotides read TGTGCCAGCAGCTTAGCGGGGGGCCACGAGCAGTACTTC.

This chain joins TRBV30 and TRBJ1-5; the match to TRBD1 covers 9 bases. Germline V gives CDR1 GTSNPN, CDR2 SVGIG (reference sequence). The CDR3 length is 14 residues. V shed 3 bases, J shed 2 bases, and the junction held 2 bases outside the gene matches. CDR3 sequence (DNA): TGTGCCTGGAGGGACAGGGGCGGCAATCAGCCCCAGCATTTT. This gives the protein CAWRDRGGNQPQHF.

This clone was seen a few times. This sequence joins TRBV7-6 and TRBJ1-1; D uncertain. Trimming left V 1 base short and J 4 bases short, with 7 bases between. Germline lookup yields CDR1 SGHVS and CDR2 FNYEAQ. This CDR3 comprises 13 residues. The DNA of the CDR3 is TGTGCCAGCAGCTTAGTCCCGGTCACTGAAGCTTTCTTT. It codes for CASSLVPVTEAFF.

There are a few counts of this clone. The chain is built from TRBV6-6 and TRBJ2-7, with 12 bases identical to TRBD2. V dropped 5 bases and J dropped 2; count of bases not matched to a gene: 1. CDR1 MNHNY and CDR2 SVGAGI come from the germline V gene (reference sequence). The CDR3 spans 14 residues. The CDR3 region is CASSGLAGTYEQYF. CDR3 coding DNA: TGTGCCAGCAGTGGACTAGCGGGAACCTACGAGCAGTACTTC.

J is TRBJ1-1 and V is TRBV12-5; TRBD1 agrees at 7 bases. This CDR3 spans 13 amino acids. Trimming removed 6 bases from V and 0 bases from J; junction bases left unmatched: 1. Germline-derived CDR1 and CDR2 are LGHNT and FRNRAP. The CDR3 DNA reads as TGTGCTAGTGGGACAGGGTTGAACACTGAAGCTTTCTTT. This sequence encodes CASGTGLNTEAFF.

The sample holds a few counts of this clone. CDR3 protein: CASSGRNTDTQYF. The CDR3 region has the DNA TGTGCCAGCAGTGGGAGAAACACAGATACGCAGTATTTT. V gene TRBV2 combines with J gene TRBJ2-3, with D unresolved. This CDR3 region has 13 residues. Trimming took off 4 bases at V and 2 bases at J, with 7 bases between the two ends. In germline, CDR1 is SNHLY, CDR2 FYNNEI.

This clone was found a few times. The chain couples TRBV7-2 to TRBJ2-7; 7 bases match TRBD2. With V trimmed by 1 base and J by 0 bases, 3 bases remained unmatched. Germline V lookup: CDR1 SGHTA, CDR2 FQGNSA. The CDR3 has 15 amino acids. CDR3 amino acids: CASSLGGLISYEQYF. CDR3 coding DNA: TGTGCCAGCAGCTTAGGGGGACTAATCTCCTACGAGCAGTACTTC.

V is TRBV4-2 and J is TRBJ2-1; tentatively, D is TRBD1 (7 bases). The CDR3 has 15 amino acids. CDR1 is LGHNA and CDR2 is YNFKEQ in the germline V gene. Trimming cost V 6 bases and J 4 bases, with 16 bases left between them. The CDR3 nucleotides are TGTGCCAGCAGTCAAAATTCAGGGGGGTACAATGAGCAGTTCTTC. This sequence encodes CASSQNSGGYNEQFF.

This clone was detected a few times. The genes are TRBV5-4 and TRBJ2-5; a weak D match, TRBD2 (7 bases). The length of the CDR3 is 14 residues. Trimming removed 3 bases at V and 3 bases at J, with 12 bases between. The germline gives CDR1 SGHNT, CDR2 YYREEE (reference sequence). This CDR3 reads CASSSLGGEETQYF. In DNA, the CDR3 is TGTGCCAGCAGCTCCTTAGGGGGGGAAGAGACCCAGTACTTC.

This chain joins TRBV6-5 and TRBJ2-7; 12 bases fit TRBD2. This CDR3 contains 14 residues. V was pared by 5 bases and J by 9 bases, with 8 bases of the junction left unmatched. CDR1 is MNHEY and CDR2 is SVGAGI in the germline V gene. The chain's CDR3 is CASSPLAGGSGQYF. CDR3 coding DNA: TGTGCCAGCAGTCCCCTAGCGGGAGGGTCGGGGCAGTACTTC.

The CDR3 bases are TGTGCCAGCAGCCCCCGGGCAGGGATGACTGAGCAGTTCTTC. It specifies CASSPRAGMTEQFF. The chain recombines TRBV7-7 with TRBJ2-1; D is perhaps TRBD1 (5 bases). The CDR3 covers 14 residues. The V gene's germline CDR1 is SSHAT and CDR2 FNYEAQ (reference sequence). Trimming took off 5 bases at V and 9 bases at J, with 17 bases between the two ends.

V gene TRBV28 combines with J gene TRBJ1-2; 7 positions agree with TRBD1. Germline loops: CDR1 MDHEN, CDR2 SYDVKM. The junction had 7 bases not matched to a gene; V was cut back by 5 bases and J by 4 bases. The CDR3 extends over 14 amino acids. In DNA, the CDR3 is TGTGCCAGCAGTCGGGACAGCATAACCTATGGCTACACCTTC. Protein product: CASSRDSITYGYTF.

With respect to this clone: Distinct nucleotide sequences in the sample also encode this CDR3. The rearrangement uses TRBV6-1 and TRBJ2-7, with no clear D. The CDR3 sequence is 13 residues long. V was cut by 6 bases and J by 6 bases, with 15 bases left in between. CDR1 is MNHNS and CDR2 is SASEGT in the germline V gene. The CDR3 DNA reads TGTGCCAGCAGCGAATTAGACACATCCGAGCAGTACTTC. Protein: CASSELDTSEQYF.

The rearrangement uses TRBV7-8 and TRBJ2-1; 7 bases are shared with TRBD1. The CDR3 sequence is 15 residues long. Trimming took 5 bases from V and 1 from J; bases not matched to a gene: 5. CDR1 is SGHVS and CDR2 is FQNEAQ in the germline V gene. This CDR3 reads CASSPRTGSYNEQFF. CDR3 bases: TGTGCCAGCAGCCCCCGGACAGGTTCCTACAATGAGCAGTTCTTC.

This clone showed up just once. Other DNA sequences of this sample code for an identical CDR3. The chain has TRBV4-3 and TRBJ2-3, with TRBD2 matching 8 bases. The CDR3 has 15 residues. J was trimmed by 3 bases and V by 1 base; bases with no gene match: 3. Germline V lookup: CDR1 LGHNA, CDR2 YSLEER. The CDR3 bases are TGCGCCAGCAGCCAAGTGGCTAGCGGGACAGATACGCAGTATTTT. This gives the protein CASSQVASGTDTQYF.

The chain carries TRBV4-2 and TRBJ1-1; D perhaps matches TRBD1 (6 bases). The CDR3 length is 13 residues. Germline loops: CDR1 LGHNA, CDR2 YNFKEQ. The V end was cut by 2 bases, the J end by 7 bases, with 11 bases between. The CDR3 protein is CASSQTPDSEAFF. CDR3 nucleotide sequence: TGTGCCAGCAGCCAAACCCCGGACAGTGAAGCTTTCTTT.

The gene calls are TRBV7-2 and TRBJ2-3, with TRBD2 as a possible D gene (5 bases). The CDR3 has 17 residues. The germline V and J ends were trimmed by 5 bases and 0 bases, with 18 bases remaining between them. Per germline, CDR1 SGHTA and CDR2 FQGNSA. DNA for the CDR3: TGTGCCAGCAGCGGTACCGTAGGAGGAGCTAGCACAGATACGCAGTATTTT. It is translated as CASSGTVGGASTDTQYF.

J is TRBJ2-3 and V is TRBV7-6; 9 positions agree with TRBD2. The germline gives CDR1 SGHVS, CDR2 FNYEAQ. J was trimmed by 2 bases and V by 1 base; bases with no gene match: 7. CDR3 size: 17 residues. CDR3 sequence (DNA): TGTGCCAGCAGCTTAGTTGTGCTAGCGGGGTACACAGATACGCAGTATTTT. Its protein is CASSLVVLAGYTDTQYF.

This clone was seen just once. The chain carries TRBV6-6 and TRBJ1-5; 10 bases match TRBD1. CDR3 length: 16 amino acids. Germline CDR1 and CDR2: MNHNY and SVGAGI (reference sequence). Trimming cost V 2 bases and J 5 bases; bases outside gene matches: 6. The CDR3 DNA reads as TGTGCCAGCAGTTACCTTACGACAGGGGGCGATCAGCCCCAGCATTTT. Protein product: CASSYLTTGGDQPQHF.

The chain recombines TRBV29-1 with TRBJ2-5; D may be TRBD1 (5 bases). V dropped 2 bases and J dropped 1 base, with 5 bases sitting between them. The CDR3 is 12 residues long. CDR1 is SQVTM and CDR2 is ANQGSEA in the germline V gene. The CDR3 DNA reads as TGCAGCGTTGAACAGGGCCAAGAGACCCAGTACTTC. Amino acid sequence: CSVEQGQETQYF.

The chain carries TRBV28 and TRBJ2-1, with TRBD1 as a possible D gene (6 bases). The germline CDR1 and CDR2 sequences are MDHEN and SYDVKM. Trimming took off 4 bases at V and 7 bases at J, with 11 bases between the two ends. This CDR3 contains 13 residues. Here the CDR3 DNA reads TGTGCCAGCAGTTCGGACAGAAATAATGAGCAGTTCTTC. It is translated as CASSSDRNNEQFF.

The chain joins TRBV6-5 to TRBJ2-1; 9 nucleotides line up with TRBD2. Germline V gene lookup returns CDR1 MNHEY and CDR2 SVGAGI. Germline trimming cut 0 bases from V and 10 bases from J; bases unmatched to any gene: 4. The CDR3 is made up of 14 amino acids. Here the CDR3 DNA reads TGTGCCAGCAGTTACTCGACGCTAGCGGGAGAGCAGTTCTTC. Translation: CASSYSTLAGEQFF.

J is TRBJ2-7 and V is TRBV27; TRBD2 agrees at 11 bases. Per the germline V gene, CDR1 is MNHEY and CDR2 is SMNVEV (reference sequence). The CDR3 consists of 14 residues. The V and J ends lost 6 bases and 2 bases, in that order; junction bases with no gene match: 3. CDR3 sequence (DNA): TGTGCCAGCAGGGAACTAGCGGGAGCCTACGAGCAGTACTTC. Its protein product is CASRELAGAYEQYF.

This rearrangement joins TRBV7-9 to TRBJ1-6; no reliable D call. CDR1 and CDR2 from the germline V gene are SEHNR and FQNEAQ (reference sequence). V lost 5 bases and J 9 bases, leaving 11 bases between the germline ends. The CDR3 sequence is 13 residues long. DNA of the CDR3: TGTGCCAGCAGCGTACAGCCAGGTTCACCCCTCCACTTT. It yields the protein CASSVQPGSPLHF. Filled out from reference TRBV7-9 and TRBJ1-6, the complete variable domain reads DTGVSQNPRHKITKRGQNVTFRCDPISEHNRLYWYRQTLGQGPEFLTYFQNEAQLEKSRLLSDRFSAERPKGSFSTLEIQRTEQGDSAMYLCASSVQPGSPLHFGNGTRLTVT.

This chain joins TRBV5-6 and TRBJ2-3, with TRBD1 matching 7 bases. The CDR3 spans 12 residues. V shed 4 bases and J 10 bases; nucleotides not matched to a gene: 6. The germline gives CDR1 SGHDT, CDR2 YYEEEE. The CDR3: CASSLRQGSQYF. DNA of the CDR3: TGTGCCAGCAGCCTTAGACAGGGCTCGCAGTATTTT.

The V gene is TRBV11-2, the J gene TRBJ2-7, with D perhaps matching TRBD1 (5 bases). The CDR3 totals 13 residues. V dropped 5 bases and J dropped 2 bases, with 10 bases sitting between them. CDR1 is SGHAT, CDR2 FQNNGV, per germline. For the CDR3, the DNA is TGTGCCAGCAGCCCGACAGCCCCCTACGAGCAGTACTTC. Its protein product is CASSPTAPYEQYF.